Listed below are T cell receptor beta chains from one sample, sequenced in a study of T cells in Graves' hyperthyroidism and ophthalmopathy. TCRdb re-analysed the multiplex PCR reads in MiXCR, keeping a single row per CDR3 protein. The top ten clones hold over 35% of a sample with 300,000 to 450,000 distinct CDR3 sequences, under 20% of them seen once. Sequencing used blood. The source of these receptors is a man younger than 35 with Graves' ophthalmopathy. The CDR3 runs from the conserved cysteine through the conserved F or W. Size tells how often a clone was seen (once, few, many) or the class of an expanded clone, and some rows leave it out.

v_gene	abundance	j_gene	CDR3aa
TRBV7-2	many	TRBJ1-2	CASSYPQGPSYGYTF
TRBV12-3/TRBV12-4	many	TRBJ2-5	CASSPGAGTQYF
TRBV12-3/TRBV12-4	many	TRBJ2-7	CASTLLGRGTSGTYEQYF
TRBV11-2	many	TRBJ1-1	CASSWGTGPQNTEAFF
TRBV7-3	NA	TRBJ2-1	CASSETGTSGGGEQFF
TRBV7-9	NA	TRBJ1-1	CASRDRETEAFF
TRBV18	many	TRBJ2-3	CASSPPRLDTQYF
TRBV27	many	TRBJ2-7	CAVTGAGEAREQYF
TRBV20-1	many	TRBJ1-1	CSAAGATGKDTEAFF
TRBV12-3/TRBV12-4	many	TRBJ1-5	CASRPGPRPDQPQHF
TRBV5-1	many	TRBJ1-1	CASSPWTAGEDTEAFF
TRBV4-1	few	TRBJ2-3	CASSPRMGVSGGADTQYF
TRBV4-2	NA	TRBJ2-5	CASSQDPQTGGETQYF
TRBV6-1	many	TRBJ2-7	CASSGSASGVEQYF
TRBV6-1	NA	TRBJ1-4	CASSEIPGTPGEKLFF
TRBV12-3/TRBV12-4	many	TRBJ1-2	CASSLGGGSGYTF
TRBV28	NA	TRBJ2-4	CASSFPLSGGLAKNIQYF
TRBV6-6	few	TRBJ2-5	CASSYVRGWETQYF
TRBV3-1	many	TRBJ2-2	CASSQAGGRAGELFF
TRBV2	many	TRBJ2-5	CASTEEVEETQYF
TRBV12-3/TRBV12-4	NA	TRBJ2-1	CASSLWASGGEGQFF
TRBV28	many	TRBJ2-7	CASRGGYEQYF
TRBV20-1	NA	TRBJ1-4	CSATAGNEKLFF
TRBV20-1	many	TRBJ2-3	CSAADRTITDTQYF
TRBV6-6	few	TRBJ1-6	CASSYSFGQPESPLHF
TRBV2	many	TRBJ1-2	CASSARDRTGYTF
TRBV24-1	few	TRBJ1-5	CATSGGGASQPQHF
TRBV18	many	TRBJ1-6	CASSPFEDSPLHF
TRBV6-1	few	TRBJ2-1	CASSGDRGYNEQFF
TRBV6-1	NA	TRBJ2-5	CASTGDYFETQYF
TRBV2	few	TRBJ1-1	CASSGGGKVAFF
TRBV6-1	NA	TRBJ2-7	CASSPSQSGVGRGEQYF
TRBV10-3	NA	TRBJ2-1	CAISESDDRGVDEQFF
TRBV11-1	few	TRBJ1-3	CASSAGQGAGNTIYF
TRBV6-2/TRBV6-3	NA	TRBJ2-1	CASSYWDEQFF
TRBV20-1	few	TRBJ2-7	CSARDAGGWEQYF
TRBV4-2	NA	TRBJ1-5	CASSQDLSGAGVGNQPQHF
TRBV5-1	many	TRBJ2-3	CASSPGTANTDTQYF
TRBV20-1	NA	TRBJ1-2	CSASILARAYTF
TRBV9	NA	TRBJ2-2	CASSVVSGINTGELFF
TRBV2	many	TRBJ2-3	CASSSRGGGTDTQYF
TRBV10-1	NA	TRBJ2-2	CASSHDRVGTGELFF
TRBV6-1	many	TRBJ2-3	CASSYAGPRGADTQYF
TRBV7-9	many	TRBJ2-5	CASSRDSSGGAETQYF
TRBV6-1	many	TRBJ2-7	CASRRPGTSSYEQYF
TRBV6-2/TRBV6-3	few	TRBJ1-2	CASNPAGRVGGYTF
TRBV12-3/TRBV12-4	NA	TRBJ1-2	CASSSPGRDYGYTF
TRBV20-1	NA	TRBJ2-1	CSVPGQPIKPYNEQFF
TRBV14	many	TRBJ2-3	CASSQGTSGVDTQYF
TRBV2	many	TRBJ2-3	CASSDKEMEGDTQYF
TRBV27	few	TRBJ2-1	CASSLIGAGGGNEQFF
TRBV9	NA	TRBJ1-4	CASSPPRNIATNEKLFF
TRBV27	NA	TRBJ2-7	CASSLYSTYEQYF